These 25 T cell receptor beta chains originate from one sample sequenced in a study. Tregs were sorted as CD4+CD25+CD127-/low cells. Via MiXCR, TCRdb re-called the 5' RACE reads, giving one row per CDR3 protein. The data show about 11,000 distinct CDR3 sequences, 27% seen once. Sequencing used Tregs sorted from a lymph node. These receptors originate from a female donor with breast cancer.

As to this clonotype: A much larger clone differs by one base, so this may be a read error. The chain's CDR3 is CASSAVGQPNLNQPQHF. Written as DNA, the CDR3 is TGTGCCAGCAGTGCCGTCGGACAGCCCAATTTGAATCAGCCCCAGCATTTT. The chain combines TRBV2 with TRBJ1-5; TRBD1 is a possible D gene (6 bases). The CDR3 length is 17 residues. Looked up from germline, CDR1 is SNHLY and CDR2 is FYNNEI. V lost 4 bases to trimming and J lost 4 bases, with 20 bases between them.

By frequency in the sample, this clonotype is medium-sized. The chain employs TRBV6-5 and TRBJ2-1; D perhaps matches TRBD1 (6 bases). This CDR3 is built from 13 residues. In germline, CDR1 is MNHEY, CDR2 SVGAGI. Trimming left V 6 bases short and J 7 bases short, with 13 bases between. CDR3 DNA: TGTGCCAGCAGGGGAATGAGGGGGAATGAGCAGTTCTTC. It yields the protein CASRGMRGNEQFF.

The chain couples TRBV15 to TRBJ2-1; D is unclear. The CDR3 runs 13 residues. Germline loops: CDR1 LNHNV, CDR2 YYDKDF (reference sequence). The V end was cut by 8 bases, the J end by 4 bases, with 12 bases between. The CDR3 protein is CATAAQCYNEQFF. The CDR3 bases are TGTGCCACCGCGGCCCAGTGTTACAATGAGCAGTTCTTC.

This clonotype was found many times. J is TRBJ2-1 and V is TRBV28; D unresolved. CDR3 length: 13 amino acids. Germline CDR1 reads MDHEN; CDR2 reads SYDVKM. Trimming left V 7 bases short and J 7 bases short, with 14 bases between. CDR3 DNA sequence: TGTGCCAGCAACCTAGGTCTTCAGAATGAGCAGTTCTTC. Translated: CASNLGLQNEQFF.

This clonotype came up a few times. A much larger clone differs from this one at a single base, so this may be a read error. The chain is built from TRBV20-1 and TRBJ2-7, with D possibly TRBD1 on 8 matching bases. The V gene lost 3 bases and the J gene lost 6 bases, with 15 bases spanning the gap. The CDR3 contains 13 residues. Germline CDR1 DFQATT, CDR2 SNEGSKA (reference sequence). CDR3 loop: CSASGQGGCEQYF. CDR3 DNA sequence: TGCAGTGCTAGCGGACAGGGAGGGTGCGAGCAGTACTTC.

In this sample, this clonotype turned up many times. The CDR3 protein is CASSLDRGRGYTF. CDR3 nucleotides: TGTGCCAGCAGCTTAGACAGGGGCCGTGGCTACACCTTC. The chain joins TRBV28 to TRBJ1-2, with 8 bases matching TRBD1. The germline CDR1 and CDR2 sequences are MDHEN and SYDVKM. Trimming cost V 6 bases and J 7 bases; bases outside gene matches: 7. The CDR3 consists of 13 residues.

This chain uses TRBV19 with TRBJ1-1; D not certain. Trimming removed 3 bases from V and 4 bases from J, with 9 bases in between. Per the germline V gene, CDR1 is LNHDA and CDR2 is SQIVND (reference sequence). The CDR3 runs to 13 residues. DNA of the CDR3: TGTGCCAGTAGTATGGCCGGGTTCACTGAAGCTTTCTTT. The encoded protein is CASSMAGFTEAFF. Variable domain in full (rest from reference TRBV19 and TRBJ1-1): DGGITQSPKYLFRKEGQNVTLSCEQNLNHDAMYWYRQDPGQGLRLIYYSQIVNDFQKGDIAEGYSVSREKKESFPLTVTSAQKNPTAFYLCASSMAGFTEAFFGQGTRLTVV.

A note on this clonotype: A much larger clone is a single base away; this may be a read error. The rearrangement links TRBV12-3 or TRBV12-4 to TRBJ2-1, with TRBD2 matching 10 bases. The CDR3 runs 14 residues. DNA for the CDR3: TGTGCCGGCAGCTACAGCGGGAGGGCCCCTGAGCAGTTCTTC. Translated, it gives CAGSYSGRAPEQFF.

J is TRBJ1-2 and V is TRBV5-4; D ambiguous. Germline V CDR1 and CDR2: SGHNT, YYREEE (reference sequence). V lost 1 base and J lost 4, with 8 bases in between. This CDR3 region has 13 residues. The CDR3 sequence: CASSLNVPYGYTF. The CDR3 DNA sequence: TGTGCCAGCAGCTTGAACGTCCCCTATGGCTACACCTTC.

This clonotype came up a few times. This sequence may be a read error, since a much larger clone differs from it by one base. The chain combines TRBV24-1 with TRBJ2-6; 12 bases line up with TRBD2. This CDR3 is built from 16 residues. Germline loops: CDR1 KGHDR, CDR2 SFDVKD. CDR3 protein: CATSLAGGAGANALTF. In DNA form, the CDR3 reads TGTGCCACCAGTCTAGCGGGAGGGGCTGGGGCCAACGCCCTGACTTTC.

With regard to this clonotype: The junction departs from the called germline gene at one end, perhaps through a read error. The chain links TRBV20-1 to TRBJ2-3; D might be TRBD2 (7 bases). Germline loops: CDR1 DFQATT, CDR2 SNEGSKA (reference sequence). The CDR3 contains 13 residues. CDR3 nucleotide sequence: TGCAGCACCAGCGGAGGGGGGGCAGATACGCTGTATTTT. Amino acids: CSTSGGGADTLYF.

Of note for this clonotype: Mismatch with germline at one junction end may stem from a read error. V gene TRBV20-1 combines with J gene TRBJ1-5; D might be TRBD1 (5 bases). Germline V gene lookup returns CDR1 DFQATT and CDR2 SNEGSKA (reference sequence). The length of the CDR3 is 20 residues. CDR3 sequence: CSARDSNQDGTAPSNQPRHF. For the CDR3, the DNA is TGCAGTGCTAGAGATTCAAATCAGGATGGGACGGCCCCTAGCAATCAGCCCCGGCATTTT.

The chain combines TRBV20-1 with TRBJ1-2; D is undetermined. Germline V gives CDR1 DFQATT, CDR2 SNEGSKA (reference sequence). V was trimmed by 3 bases and J by 5 bases, leaving 7 bases between them. The CDR3 has 11 residues. The CDR3 reads CSARDRYGYTF. In DNA, the CDR3 is TGCAGTGCTAGGGACCGATATGGCTACACCTTC.

In regard to this clonotype: Possible read error: a much larger clone is one base away. This chain connects TRBV19 to TRBJ2-3; D is tentatively TRBD1 or TRBD2 (5 bases each). Trimming shortened V by 4 bases and J by 6 bases, and 14 bases separated the two germline ends. The CDR3 is made up of 14 amino acids. Germline CDR1 is LNHDA and CDR2 is SQIVND (reference sequence). DNA for the CDR3: TGTGCCAGTAGTACGAGGGGACCTCAGGATACGCAGTATTTT. Residues: CASSTRGPQDTQYF.

This clonotype was observed a handful of times. The chain's CDR3 is CASSVGPGQGNNEQFF. In DNA form, the CDR3 reads TGTGCCAGCAGCGTCGGTCCGGGACAGGGAAACAATGAGCAGTTCTTC. V and J are TRBV7-9 and TRBJ2-1; 9 bases agree with TRBD1. The CDR3 length is 16 residues. With 5 bases clipped from V and 5 bases from J, the junction kept 10 bases outside the gene matches. Germline CDR1 reads SEHNR; CDR2 reads FQNEAQ (reference sequence). Full variable domain (rest looked up from reference TRBV7-9 and TRBJ2-1): DTGVSQNPRHKITKRGQNVTFRCDPISEHNRLYWYRQTLGQGPEFLTYFQNEAQLEKSRLLSDRFSAERPKGSFSTLEIQRTEQGDSAMYLCASSVGPGQGNNEQFFGPGTRLTVL.

This clonotype was picked up many times. The V gene is TRBV20-1, the J gene TRBJ2-7; 10 bases are shared with TRBD2. CDR3 length equals 16 residues. From germline, CDR1 is DFQATT and CDR2 SNEGSKA (reference sequence). V dropped 6 bases and J dropped 1; count of bases not matched to a gene: 12. For the CDR3, the DNA is TGCAGTGCGAGAAGTCTAGCGGGAGAGAGGTCCTACGAGCAGTACTTC. Translated, it gives CSARSLAGERSYEQYF.

This clonotype showed up many times. The rearrangement uses TRBV7-9 and TRBJ1-2; a weak D match, TRBD1 (5 bases). This CDR3 is 15 amino acids long. V dropped 3 bases and J dropped 3 bases, with 14 bases sitting between them. Per the germline V gene, CDR1 is SEHNR and CDR2 is FQNEAQ (reference sequence). CDR3 residues: CASSFRGDSHYGYTF. CDR3 nucleotide sequence: TGTGCCAGCAGCTTTCGGGGGGACTCTCACTATGGCTACACCTTC.

Regarding this clonotype: A read error is possible here, since a much larger clone lies one base away. V is TRBV27 and J is TRBJ1-1; D call uncertain. The CDR3 length is 13 residues. Germline CDR1 is MNHEY and CDR2 is SMNVEV (reference sequence). CDR3 loop: CASSLRLNTEALF. For the CDR3, the DNA is TGTGCCAGCAGTTTAAGGTTGAACACTGAAGCTCTCTTT.

By its share, this clonotype is medium-sized. The chain employs TRBV3-1 and TRBJ2-4; 9 bases fit TRBD2. The CDR3 runs 14 residues. Trimming cost V 1 base and J 7 bases; bases outside gene matches: 2. Germline assignment: CDR1 LGHDT and CDR2 YNNKEL (reference sequence). This CDR3 is CASSQGSGRNIQYF. For the CDR3, the DNA is TGTGCCAGCAGCCAAGGCAGCGGGAGGAACATTCAGTACTTC. Full variable domain (remainder filled in from reference TRBV3-1 and TRBJ2-4): DTAVSQTPKYLVTQMGNDKSIKCEQNLGHDTMYWYKQDSKKFLKIMFSYNNKELIINETVPNRFSPKSPDKAHLNLHINSLELGDSAVYFCASSQGSGRNIQYFGAGTRLSVL.

The sample holds many counts of this clonotype. The chain uses TRBV13 and TRBJ2-1, with no clear D. Trimming stripped 0 bases from V and 5 bases from J, with 11 bases between. CDR3 length: 15 residues. Germline CDR1 reads PRHDT; CDR2 reads FYEKMQ (reference sequence). The CDR3 spells CASSLGPSSNNEQFF. For the CDR3, the DNA is TGTGCCAGCAGCTTAGGGCCTAGTAGCAACAATGAGCAGTTCTTC. The full variable domain, its missing parts supplied by reference TRBV13 and TRBJ2-1, is AAGVIQSPRHLIKEKRETATLKCYPIPRHDTVYWYQQGPGQDPQFLISFYEKMQSDKGSIPDRFSAQQFSDYHSELNMSSLELGDSALYFCASSLGPSSNNEQFFGPGTRLTVL.

This clonotype is medium-sized. The V gene is TRBV6-5, the J gene TRBJ2-3; TRBD2 might be the D (5 bases). V was trimmed by 5 bases and J by 6 bases, leaving 6 bases between them. The CDR3 sequence is 11 residues long. Germline CDR1 MNHEY, CDR2 SVGAGI. The CDR3 loop is CASSRGDTQYF. The CDR3 nucleotides read TGTGCCAGCAGTCGAGGGGATACGCAGTATTTT.

This clonotype was detected a few times. A read error may be the cause here, since a much bigger clone is one base away. V and J are TRBV4-2 and TRBJ1-2; a weak D match, TRBD1 (6 bases). The CDR3 is 15 amino acids. Germline V gene lookup returns CDR1 LGHNA and CDR2 YNFKEQ. In DNA, the CDR3 is TGTGCCAGCAGCCATGGGTGGGGGCTGGGCTATGGCTACATCTTC. This gives the protein CASSHGWGLGYGYIF.

This clonotype has a handful of counts. A much larger clone differs by one base, so this may be a read error. V and J are TRBV7-4 and TRBJ1-2; D remains unclear. Germline V CDR1 and CDR2: SGHVT, SQSDAQ. The CDR3 is 12 amino acids. The CDR3 DNA follows: TGTGCCAGCAGCGCGACGGGTTGGGCGTGGCCATTC. It is translated as CASSATGWAWPF.

Notes on this clonotype: A much larger clone differs by one base, so this may be a read error. This chain joins TRBV11-3 and TRBJ1-1; perhaps TRBD1 as D (5 bases). Trimming took off 3 bases at V and 7 bases at J, with 12 bases between the two ends. The germline gives CDR1 SGHNT, CDR2 YENEEA. The CDR3 runs 13 residues. The CDR3 DNA reads as TGTGCCAGCAGCTTGGGGACGTTCGATGAAGCTTTCTTT. It encodes CASSLGTFDEAFF.

Ten or more counts support this clonotype. The V call is TRBV12-3 or TRBV12-4, the J call TRBJ2-1, with 8 bases that match TRBD2. Losses at the gene ends were 2 bases for V and 7 bases for J; bases not matched to a gene: 13. This CDR3 is built from 17 residues. CDR3 DNA: TGTGCCAGCAGTTTAACTCTAGGCAGCGGGAGTTATAATGAGCAGTTCTTC. Its translation: CASSLTLGSGSYNEQFF.